This TCR beta chain was captured in a study of cytomegalovirus exposure and HLA in healthy donors. Study-level findings and limits: In a later analysis, parvovirus B19, influenza, CMV and Epstein-Barr virus appeared linked to several top co-occurrence clusters.

13 Jbeta primers and 60 Vbeta primers were used for the PCR. TCRdb's copy holds only in-frame clones and misses some; the assay was immunoSEQ multiplex PCR. The sample contains some 190,000 clones, more than 75% of which appear only once. CDR3 size: 16 residues. V dropped 0 bases and J dropped 2; count of bases not matched to a gene: 8. CDR1 and CDR2 (germline): SGHRS, YFSETQ. This clone was found once. Its antigen is not known. The sequencing sample was made of PBMCs. This receptor was taken from a woman aged 45-65 years in good health and CMV-seronegative. J is TRBJ2-7 and V is TRBV5-1, with 7 nucleotides matching TRBD1. CDR3 residues: CASSLASQGIPYEQYF. The CDR3 nucleotides are TGCGCCAGCAGCTTGGCCTCACAGGGGATACCCTACGAGCAGTACTTC.